The 10 T cell receptor beta chains below come from one sample, sequenced in a study of T cells expressing NK-cell markers. Reprocessing the 5' RACE reads, TCRdb reports a single entry for every CDR3 protein and omits DNA. This sample contains 300,000 to 500,000 distinct CDR3 sequences. Source material: blood T cells: a sorted CD56 or NKG2C T cell subset, CD4+ or CD8+ T cells, or bulk PBMC T cells (not recorded which). These TCRs come from a woman in her 50s in good health.

The chain employs TRBV4-1 and TRBJ2-1; checking the TCRdb D call of TRBD2 is not possible without DNA. This CDR3 region has 16 residues. Germline CDR1 and CDR2: MGHRA and YSYEKL. CDR3 in amino acids: CASSQGTGTFYNEQFF.

The chain is built from TRBV9 and TRBJ2-2; TCRdb's D call of TRBD2 is untestable without DNA. Germline V gene lookup returns CDR1 SGDLS and CDR2 YYNGEE. CDR3 length: 18 residues. The CDR3 sequence is CASSVDGGGRGSAGELFF.

The chain combines TRBV9 with TRBJ2-3. The germline CDR1 and CDR2 sequences are SGDLS and YYNGEE. The CDR3 contains 11 residues. CDR3 sequence: CASSVEDTQYF.

The rearrangement joins TRBV12-3 or TRBV12-4 to TRBJ2-7; there is no DNA to check the TCRdb D call of TRBD1. The CDR3 is 16 amino acids. CDR3 protein: CASSLQDRVDLYEQYF.

This chain joins TRBV5-4 and TRBJ2-1; TCRdb selects TRBD2, and the lack of DNA leaves this call unchecked. This CDR3 region has 16 residues. The germline gives CDR1 SGHNT, CDR2 YYREEE (reference sequence). CDR3 in amino acids: CASSLDIGTSLNEQFF.

The V gene is TRBV6-5, the J gene TRBJ2-2; the D call from TCRdb, TRBD2, cannot be confirmed without DNA. Germline lookup yields CDR1 MNHEY and CDR2 SVGAGI. This CDR3 comprises 16 residues. CDR3 residues: CASNAQGLAGTGELFF.

V and J are TRBV20-1 and TRBJ2-1; TCRdb names TRBD1, which stays unverified in the absence of DNA. The V gene's germline CDR1 is DFQATT and CDR2 SNEGSKA (reference sequence). This CDR3 has 15 residues. The CDR3 protein is CSASTQGFGTNEQFF.

The CDR3 loop is CASSLGTSGSGDTQYF. The chain is built from TRBV7-6 and TRBJ2-3; TCRdb's D call of TRBD2 is untestable without DNA. The CDR3 loop spans 16 amino acids. Per the germline V gene, CDR1 is SGHVS and CDR2 is FNYEAQ.

The chain employs TRBV2 and TRBJ2-1; TCRdb gives TRBD2 as the D gene, but with no DNA this cannot be confirmed. Germline CDR1 reads SNHLY; CDR2 reads FYNNEI. This CDR3 region has 15 residues. This CDR3 reads CATPRGGYRGNEQFF.

The chain carries TRBV15 and TRBJ2-3; TCRdb indicates TRBD2, and absent DNA this call remains unverified. In germline, CDR1 is LNHNV, CDR2 YYDKDF (reference sequence). This CDR3 comprises 16 residues. CDR3 amino acids: CATSRDNRSPTDTQYF.